This record concerns one TCR beta chain sequence. Its antigen is unknown. This sample is drawn from a study of CD8 T cells in ankylosing spondylitis. The junction had 5 bases not matched to a gene; V was cut back by 1 base and J by 5 bases. Germline CDR1 reads DFQATT; CDR2 reads SNEGSKA (reference sequence). The CDR3 consists of 14 residues. Making use of molecular barcodes, quantitative 5'-RACE generated TCR beta libraries. TCRdb fed the 5' RACE reads into MiXCR, producing one record per CDR3 protein. The repertoire holds 250,000 to 350,000 distinct CDR3 sequences, 15% to 25% seen once, with roughly 7.3% in the top ten. Regarding the study as a whole: Characteristic, it appeared, of ankylosing spondylitis blood was a TCR beta motif of several highly homologous variants.

Sequencing input: blood, either unsorted or a sorted T cell fraction (not recorded which). The clonotype comes from a male donor with ankylosing spondylitis or in good health (not recorded which). The genes are TRBV20-1 and TRBJ2-3; 8 positions agree with TRBD2. CDR3 region: CSARVAGGGDTQYF. CDR3 in DNA: TGCAGTGCTAGAGTGGCGGGGGGCGGAGATACGCAGTATTTT.